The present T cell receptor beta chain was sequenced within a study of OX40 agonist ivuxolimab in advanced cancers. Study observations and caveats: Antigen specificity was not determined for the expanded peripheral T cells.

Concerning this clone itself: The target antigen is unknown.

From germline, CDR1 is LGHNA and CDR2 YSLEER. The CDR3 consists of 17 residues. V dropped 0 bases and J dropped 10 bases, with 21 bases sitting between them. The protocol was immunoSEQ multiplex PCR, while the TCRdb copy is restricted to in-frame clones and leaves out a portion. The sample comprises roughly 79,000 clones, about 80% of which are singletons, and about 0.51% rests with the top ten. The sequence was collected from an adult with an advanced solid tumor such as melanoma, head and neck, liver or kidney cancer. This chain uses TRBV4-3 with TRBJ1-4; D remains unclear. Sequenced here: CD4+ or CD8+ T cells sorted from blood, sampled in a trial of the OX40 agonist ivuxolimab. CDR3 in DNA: TGCGCCAGCAGCCAAGACGGCCAGTATTTACGGGTTGGAAAACTGTTTTTT. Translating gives CASSQDGQYLRVGKLFF.